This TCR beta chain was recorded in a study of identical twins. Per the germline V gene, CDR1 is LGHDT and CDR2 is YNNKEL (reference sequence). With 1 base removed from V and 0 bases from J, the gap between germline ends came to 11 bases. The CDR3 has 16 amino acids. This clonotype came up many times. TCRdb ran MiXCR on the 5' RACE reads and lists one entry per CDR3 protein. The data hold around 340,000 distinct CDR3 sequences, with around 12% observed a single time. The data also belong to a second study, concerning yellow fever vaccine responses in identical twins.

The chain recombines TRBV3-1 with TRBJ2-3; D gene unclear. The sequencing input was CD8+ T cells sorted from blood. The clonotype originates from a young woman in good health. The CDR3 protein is CASSQGTYSSTDTQYF. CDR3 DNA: TGTGCCAGCAGCCAAGGGACCTACTCTAGCACAGATACGCAGTATTTT.